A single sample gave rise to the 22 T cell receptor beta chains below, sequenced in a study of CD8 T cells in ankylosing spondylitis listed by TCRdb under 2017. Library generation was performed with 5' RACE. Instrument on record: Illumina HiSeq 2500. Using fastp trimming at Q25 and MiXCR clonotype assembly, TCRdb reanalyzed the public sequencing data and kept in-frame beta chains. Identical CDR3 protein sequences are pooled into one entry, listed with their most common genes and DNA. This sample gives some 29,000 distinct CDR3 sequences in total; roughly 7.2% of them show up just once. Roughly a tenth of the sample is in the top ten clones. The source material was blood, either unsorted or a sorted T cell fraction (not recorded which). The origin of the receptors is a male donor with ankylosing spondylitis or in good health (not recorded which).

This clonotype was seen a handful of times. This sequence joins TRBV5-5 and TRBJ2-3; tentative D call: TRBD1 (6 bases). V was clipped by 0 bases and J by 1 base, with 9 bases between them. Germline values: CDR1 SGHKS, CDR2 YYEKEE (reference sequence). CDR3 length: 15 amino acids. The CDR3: CASSLDAGGTDTQYF. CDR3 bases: TGTGCCAGCAGCTTGGATGCAGGGGGCACAGATACGCAGTATTTT.

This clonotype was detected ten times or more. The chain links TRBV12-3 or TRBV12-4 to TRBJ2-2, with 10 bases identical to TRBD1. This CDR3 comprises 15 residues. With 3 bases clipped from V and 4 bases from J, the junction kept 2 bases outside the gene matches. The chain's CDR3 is CASSLWTGGTGELFF. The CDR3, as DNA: TGTGCCAGCAGTTTGTGGACAGGGGGCACCGGGGAGCTGTTTTTT.

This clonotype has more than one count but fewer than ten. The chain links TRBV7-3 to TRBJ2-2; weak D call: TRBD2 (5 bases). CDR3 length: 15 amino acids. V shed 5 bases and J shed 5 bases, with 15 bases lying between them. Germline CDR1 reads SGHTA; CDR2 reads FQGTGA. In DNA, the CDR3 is TGTGCCAGCAGCCGGAGGACCGGGTGGACCGGGGAGCTGTTTTTT. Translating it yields CASSRRTGWTGELFF. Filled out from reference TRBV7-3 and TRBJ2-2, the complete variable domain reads GAGVSQTPSNKVTEKGKYVELRCDPISGHTALYWYRQSLGQGPEFLIYFQGTGAADDSGLPNDRFFAVRPEGSVSTLKIQRTERGDSAVYLCASSRRTGWTGELFFGEGSRLTVL.

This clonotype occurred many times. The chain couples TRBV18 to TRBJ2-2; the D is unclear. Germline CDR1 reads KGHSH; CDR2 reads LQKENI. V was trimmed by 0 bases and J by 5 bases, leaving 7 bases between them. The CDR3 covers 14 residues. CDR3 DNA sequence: TGTGCCAGCTCACCACCCGACGGAACCGGGGAGCTGTTTTTT. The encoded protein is CASSPPDGTGELFF.

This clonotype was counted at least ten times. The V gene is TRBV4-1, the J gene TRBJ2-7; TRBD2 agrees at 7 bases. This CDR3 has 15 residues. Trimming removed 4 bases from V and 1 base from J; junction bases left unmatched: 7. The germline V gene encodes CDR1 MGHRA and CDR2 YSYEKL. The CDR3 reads CASSLERDPSYEQYF. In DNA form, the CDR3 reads TGCGCCAGCAGCCTGGAGCGGGACCCGTCCTACGAGCAGTACTTC.

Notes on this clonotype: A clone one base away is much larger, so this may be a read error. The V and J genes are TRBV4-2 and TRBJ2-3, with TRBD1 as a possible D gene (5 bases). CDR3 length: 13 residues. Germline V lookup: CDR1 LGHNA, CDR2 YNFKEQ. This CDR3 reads CASSPRLTDTRYF. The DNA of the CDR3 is TGTGCCAGCAGCCCTAGGTTGACAGATACGCGGTATTTT.

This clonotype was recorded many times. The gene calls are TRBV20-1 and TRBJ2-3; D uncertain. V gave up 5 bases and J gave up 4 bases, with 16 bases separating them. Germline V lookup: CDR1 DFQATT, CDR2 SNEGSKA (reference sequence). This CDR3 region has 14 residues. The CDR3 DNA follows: TGCAGTGCTTGTTCCGGGTCAACGGCAGATACGCAGTATTTT. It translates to CSACSGSTADTQYF.

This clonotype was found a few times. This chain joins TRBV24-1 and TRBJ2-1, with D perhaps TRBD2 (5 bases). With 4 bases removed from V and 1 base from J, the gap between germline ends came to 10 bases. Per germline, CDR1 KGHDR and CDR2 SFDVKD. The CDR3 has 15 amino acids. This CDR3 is CATSDRWESYNEQFF. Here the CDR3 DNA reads TGTGCCACCAGTGACCGCTGGGAGTCCTACAATGAGCAGTTCTTC.

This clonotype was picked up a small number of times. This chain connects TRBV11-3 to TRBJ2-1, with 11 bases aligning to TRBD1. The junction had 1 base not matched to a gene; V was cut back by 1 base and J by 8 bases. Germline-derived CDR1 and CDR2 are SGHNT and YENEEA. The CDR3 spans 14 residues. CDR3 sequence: CASSLGTGGHEQFF. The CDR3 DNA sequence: TGTGCCAGCAGCTTAGGGACAGGGGGCCATGAGCAGTTCTTC.

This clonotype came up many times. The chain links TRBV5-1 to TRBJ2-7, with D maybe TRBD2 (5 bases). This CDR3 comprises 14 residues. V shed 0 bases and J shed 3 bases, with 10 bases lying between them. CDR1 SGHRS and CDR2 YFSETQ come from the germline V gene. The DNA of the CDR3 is TGCGCCAGCAGCTTGGTCGGCGGACTCTACGAGCAGTACTTC. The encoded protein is CASSLVGGLYEQYF.

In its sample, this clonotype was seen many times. The CDR3 region has the DNA TGCAGCGTTGGGCAGGGGAAAGGCGAGCAGTACTTC. Amino acid sequence: CSVGQGKGEQYF. The genes are TRBV29-1 and TRBJ2-7; tentative D call: TRBD1 (6 bases). Germline V gene lookup returns CDR1 SQVTM and CDR2 ANQGSEA. CDR3 length equals 12 residues. The V gene lost 4 bases and the J gene lost 6 bases, with 13 bases spanning the gap.

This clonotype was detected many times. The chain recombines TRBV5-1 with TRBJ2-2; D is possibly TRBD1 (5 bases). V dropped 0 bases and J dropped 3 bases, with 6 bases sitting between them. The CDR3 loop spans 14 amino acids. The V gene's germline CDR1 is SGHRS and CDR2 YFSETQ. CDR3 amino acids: CASSLEGYTGELFF. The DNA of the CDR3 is TGCGCCAGCAGCTTGGAGGGGTACACCGGGGAGCTGTTTTTT.

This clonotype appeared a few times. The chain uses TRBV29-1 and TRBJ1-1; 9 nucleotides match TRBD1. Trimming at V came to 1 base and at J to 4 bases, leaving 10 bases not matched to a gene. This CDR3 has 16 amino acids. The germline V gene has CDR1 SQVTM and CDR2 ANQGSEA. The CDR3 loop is CSVEALDRGLGTEAFF. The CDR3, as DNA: TGCAGCGTTGAAGCCCTCGACAGGGGGTTAGGCACTGAAGCTTTCTTT.

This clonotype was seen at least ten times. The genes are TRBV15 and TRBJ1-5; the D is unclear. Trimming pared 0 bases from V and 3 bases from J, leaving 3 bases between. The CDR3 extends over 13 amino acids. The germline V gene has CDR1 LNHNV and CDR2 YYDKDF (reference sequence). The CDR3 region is CATSRDPNQPQHF. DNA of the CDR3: TGTGCCACCAGCAGAGATCCCAATCAGCCCCAGCATTTT.

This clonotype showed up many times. The CDR3 nucleotides read TGTGCCAGCAGTTTACTACTGGGCAGGGGAAATCAGCCCCAGCATTTT. It codes for CASSLLLGRGNQPQHF. The chain links TRBV12-3 or TRBV12-4 to TRBJ1-5; the D gene is possibly TRBD1 (6 bases). The CDR3 loop spans 16 amino acids. V was pared by 2 bases and J by 4 bases, with 15 bases between.

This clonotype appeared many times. DNA for the CDR3: TGTGCCAGCAGCCGCCTCGCAGGGGGCAGAACCGGGGAGCTGTTTTTT. Residues: CASSRLAGGRTGELFF. The chain couples TRBV12-3 or TRBV12-4 to TRBJ2-2; 8 positions agree with TRBD1. The CDR3 is 16 residues long. V lost 6 bases, J lost 5 bases, and 11 bases stayed unmatched.

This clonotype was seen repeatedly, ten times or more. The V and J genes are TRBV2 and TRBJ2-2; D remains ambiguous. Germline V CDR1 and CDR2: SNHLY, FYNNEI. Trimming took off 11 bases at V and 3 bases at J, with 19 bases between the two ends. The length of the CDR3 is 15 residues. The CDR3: CAAVLYGLHTGELFF. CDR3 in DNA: TGTGCCGCCGTCCTTTACGGGTTGCACACCGGGGAGCTGTTTTTT.

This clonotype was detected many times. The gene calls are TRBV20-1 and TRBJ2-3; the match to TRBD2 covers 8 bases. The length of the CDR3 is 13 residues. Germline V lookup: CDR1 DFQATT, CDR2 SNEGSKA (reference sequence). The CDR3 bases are TGCAGCAAGACAAGCGGGAGCGCAGATACGCAGTATTTT. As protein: CSKTSGSADTQYF.

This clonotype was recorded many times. The CDR3, as DNA: TGCAGCGTTGAACCCGGGACGGCCTCTCGTGGCTACACCTTC. Translated, it gives CSVEPGTASRGYTF. The rearrangement links TRBV29-1 to TRBJ1-2; D is possibly TRBD1 (5 bases). This CDR3 comprises 14 residues. Germline V gives CDR1 SQVTM, CDR2 ANQGSEA. The V gene lost 2 bases and the J gene lost 7 bases, with 17 bases spanning the gap.

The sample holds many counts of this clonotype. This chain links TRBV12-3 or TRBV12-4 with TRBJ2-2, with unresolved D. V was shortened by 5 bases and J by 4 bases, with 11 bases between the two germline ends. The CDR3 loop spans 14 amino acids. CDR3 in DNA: TGTGCCAGCAGTCCGTCGACGGTCACCGGGGAGCTGTTTTTT. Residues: CASSPSTVTGELFF.

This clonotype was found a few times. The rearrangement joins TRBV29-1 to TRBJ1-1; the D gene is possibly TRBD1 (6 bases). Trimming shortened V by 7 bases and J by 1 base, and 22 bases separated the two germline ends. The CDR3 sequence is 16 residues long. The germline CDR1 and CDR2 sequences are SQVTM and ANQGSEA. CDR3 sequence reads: CSAQGISGEKNTEAFF. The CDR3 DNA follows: TGCAGCGCCCAGGGGATTTCGGGGGAAAAGAACACTGAAGCTTTCTTT.

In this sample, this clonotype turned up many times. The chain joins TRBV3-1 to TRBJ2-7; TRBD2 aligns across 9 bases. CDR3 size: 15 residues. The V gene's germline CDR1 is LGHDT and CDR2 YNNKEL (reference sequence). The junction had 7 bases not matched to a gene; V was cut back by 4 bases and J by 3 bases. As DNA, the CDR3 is TGTGCCAGCAGCCGTTCTAGCGGGGACGGCTACGAGCAGTACTTC. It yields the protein CASSRSSGDGYEQYF.